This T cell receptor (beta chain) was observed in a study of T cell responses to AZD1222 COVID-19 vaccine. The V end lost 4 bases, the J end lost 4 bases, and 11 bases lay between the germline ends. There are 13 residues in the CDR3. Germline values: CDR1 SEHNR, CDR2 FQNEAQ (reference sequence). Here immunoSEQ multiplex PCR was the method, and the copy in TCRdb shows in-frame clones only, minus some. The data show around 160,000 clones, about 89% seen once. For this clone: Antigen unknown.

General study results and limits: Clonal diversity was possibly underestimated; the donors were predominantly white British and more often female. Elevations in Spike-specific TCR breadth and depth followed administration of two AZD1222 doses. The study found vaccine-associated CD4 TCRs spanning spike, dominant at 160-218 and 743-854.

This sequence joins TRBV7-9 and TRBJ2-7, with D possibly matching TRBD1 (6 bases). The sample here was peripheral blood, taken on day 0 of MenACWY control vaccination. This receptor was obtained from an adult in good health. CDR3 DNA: TGTGCCAGCAGCTGGGACATGGGTTACGAGCAGTACTTC. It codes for CASSWDMGYEQYF.